This T cell receptor (beta chain) emerged from a study of T-cell memory formation after mild COVID-19. It was 5'RACE with constant-segment primers that produced the TCR alpha and TCR beta cDNA libraries, which carried sample barcodes and UMIs. TCRdb passed the 5' RACE reads through MiXCR, listing each CDR3 protein once. The data hold 340,000 or so distinct CDR3 sequences, with 13% observed a single time. V was clipped by 2 bases and J by 2 bases, with 13 bases between them. Per the germline V gene, CDR1 is SGHTA and CDR2 is FQGNSA. This CDR3 is 15 amino acids long. This clonotype has ten or more counts. Its antigen is still unknown. General study results and limits: The study found balanced CD4/CD8 in clones contracting day 15 to 85 and a CD4+ lean in later expanders.

Sequenced: PBMCs or a T cell subset sorted from them (not recorded which). The receptor was isolated from a man aged 18 to 30 who had mild COVID-19 (a few samples of this study predate the infection). Cell type and time point are not known. This chain connects TRBV7-2 to TRBJ2-7; D is unclear. CDR3 loop: CASSLLSGTAYEQYV. In DNA form, the CDR3 reads TGTGCCAGCAGCTTATTATCTGGCACCGCCTACGAGCAGTACGTC.